These T cell receptor beta chains were read from a single sample in a study of cytomegalovirus exposure and HLA in healthy donors. The method was immunoSEQ multiplex PCR; TCRdb's version includes in-frame clones alone and lacks a portion of them. This table holds some 150,000 clones, roughly four fifths found once. The sample consisted of PBMCs. The receptors here all came from a man between 18 and 35 years old in good health and CMV-seropositive. CDR3s include the opening cysteine and the closing phenylalanine or tryptophan. A D gene is named only where the DNA matches it firmly. Clone size is shown for a subset of rows, as once, few, many or a class of expanded clone.

j_call d_call v_call clone_size cdr3_aa cdr3_nt
TRBJ1-4 TRBD1 TRBV5-4 NA CASSRGTAAPNEKLFF TGTGCCAGCAGCCGGGGGACAGCGGCTCCTAATGAAAAACTGTTTTTT
TRBJ1-1 NA TRBV9 NA CASSDAAPGTEAFF TGTGCCAGCAGTGACGCAGCTCCGGGCACTGAAGCTTTCTTT
TRBJ1-2 TRBD1 TRBV28 once CASSLTGTGHGYTF TGTGCCAGCAGTCTCACCGGGACAGGACATGGCTACACCTTC
TRBJ2-2 TRBD2 TRBV5-1 NA CASSRTSRDTGELFF TGCGCCAGCAGCCGGACTAGCAGGGACACCGGGGAGCTGTTTTTT
TRBJ2-7 NA TRBV6-4 NA CASSESDLSDEQYF TGTGCCAGCAGTGAGAGCGACCTTTCGGACGAGCAGTACTTC
TRBJ1-1 NA TRBV7-3 NA CASSLSSAGNTEAFF TGTGCCAGCAGCTTAAGTTCCGCAGGAAACACTGAAGCTTTCTTT
TRBJ1-2 NA TRBV28 once CASSNQAYGYTF TGTGCCAGCAGTAATCAGGCCTATGGCTACACCTTC
TRBJ2-3 NA TRBV7-9 NA CASSYSSPTDTQYF TGTGCCAGCAGTTACAGCTCTCCCACAGATACGCAGTATTTT
TRBJ2-3 NA TRBV6-4 NA CASSDSTRKGDTQYF TGTGCCAGCAGTGACTCGACACGGAAGGGGGATACGCAGTATTTT
TRBJ1-5 NA TRBV28 NA CASSSPRGKGYDNQPQHF TGTGCCAGCAGTTCCCCCCGGGGGAAAGGGTATGACAATCAGCCCCAGCATTTT
TRBJ1-5 NA TRBV6-1 once CASSERRGNQPQHF TGTGCCAGCAGTGAAAGGAGGGGCAATCAGCCCCAGCATTTT
TRBJ2-1 TRBD2 TRBV5-6 NA CASSLSGLADNEQFF TGTGCCAGCAGCTTATCGGGACTAGCGGACAATGAGCAGTTCTTC
TRBJ2-5 TRBD2 TRBV11-3 NA CASSPGLVGRETQYF TGTGCCAGCAGCCCCGGACTAGTGGGTAGGGAGACCCAGTACTTC
TRBJ2-5 NA TRBV28 NA CASSLEVQTQETQYF TGTGCCAGCAGTTTAGAAGTCCAGACTCAAGAGACCCAGTACTTC
TRBJ2-1 NA TRBV5-8 once CASSPRWRTNNEQFF TGTGCCAGCAGCCCCCGTTGGCGGACTAACAATGAGCAGTTCTTC
TRBJ2-4 TRBD2 TRBV11-3 NA CASQGLAKGIQYF TGTGCCAGCCAGGGACTAGCGAAGGGCATTCAGTACTTC
TRBJ2-3 NA TRBV28 NA CASSLLFGGLTDTQYF TGTGCCAGCAGTTTGCTGTTTGGCGGGTTGACGGATACGCAGTATTTT
TRBJ2-7 TRBD2 TRBV10-1 NA CASSEVTSGRFHEQYF TGCGCCAGCAGTGAGGTTACTAGCGGGAGGTTCCACGAGCAGTACTTC
TRBJ1-4 NA TRBV6-5 NA CASRISPSGEKLFF TGTGCCAGCAGGATCAGCCCGTCCGGGGAAAAACTGTTTTTT
TRBJ1-5 NA TRBV28 NA CASSPGGRSNQPQHF TGTGCCAGCAGCCCTGGGGGCCGTAGCAATCAGCCCCAGCATTTT
TRBJ2-2 NA TRBV18 NA CASSRSGNTGELFF TGTGCCAGCTCACGTTCAGGAAACACCGGGGAGCTGTTTTTT
TRBJ1-2 NA TRBV7-9 NA CASSPHLPF TGTGCCAGCAGCCCACACCTCCCCTTC
TRBJ2-7 NA TRBV4-2 NA CASSQDGGGGREQYF TGTGCCAGCAGCCAAGACGGCGGCGGAGGGCGCGAGCAGTACTTC
TRBJ2-3 TRBD2 TRBV4-1 once CASSQPGTSDRTQYF TGCGCCAGCAGCCAACCTGGGACTAGCGACCGTACGCAGTATTTT
TRBJ1-5 NA TRBV10-3 NA CAISGDKGSNQPQHF TGTGCCATCAGTGGGGATAAGGGGAGCAATCAGCCCCAGCATTTT
TRBJ1-2 NA TRBV7-2 NA CASSLTGLEGYTF TGTGCCAGCAGCTTAACAGGGTTGGAAGGCTACACCTTC
TRBJ2-7 TRBD2 TRBV5-1 NA CASSLALAGVNEQYF TGCGCCAGCAGCTTGGCCCTAGCGGGAGTGAACGAGCAGTACTTC
TRBJ2-2 TRBD2 TRBV4-1 NA CASSQAGLLTGELFF TGCGCCAGCAGCCAAGCGGGACTACTCACCGGGGAGCTGTTTTTT
TRBJ1-5 NA TRBV5-6 NA CASSLSGRGRNQPQHF TGTGCCAGCAGCTTGTCGGGCAGGGGTCGTAATCAGCCCCAGCATTTT
TRBJ2-7 TRBD1 TRBV14 NA CASSQEKGAIYEQYF TGTGCCAGCAGCCAAGAGAAGGGGGCAATTTACGAGCAGTACTTC
TRBJ2-7 TRBD1 TRBV19 NA CASSSGQGYEQYF TGTGCCAGTAGTTCAGGACAGGGGTACGAGCAGTACTTC
TRBJ2-7 NA TRBV5-1 NA CASSLDSYYEQYF TGCGCCAGCAGCCTAGACTCTTACTACGAGCAGTACTTC
TRBJ1-4 TRBD1 TRBV19 NA CASNPRGQLDEKLFF TGTGCCAGTAACCCCAGGGGGCAACTGGACGAAAAACTGTTTTTT
TRBJ1-2 TRBD1 TRBV5-1 NA CASSGDRTGPYYGYTF TGCGCCAGCAGCGGCGACCGGACAGGGCCCTACTATGGCTACACCTTC
TRBJ2-3 NA TRBV7-2 NA CASSPRQVPTDTQYF TGTGCCAGCAGCCCCCGACAGGTTCCCACAGATACGCAGTATTTT
TRBJ1-1 NA TRBV5-1 NA CASSLSGGPDTEAFF TGCGCCAGCAGCTTATCCGGGGGGCCGGACACTGAAGCTTTCTTT
TRBJ2-7 NA TRBV9 NA CASSVASGDIYEQYF TGTGCCAGCAGCGTAGCCAGCGGCGACATTTACGAGCAGTACTTC
TRBJ2-2 TRBD2 TRBV4-1 NA CASSQDLGLAENTGELFF TGCGCCAGCAGCCAAGATCTGGGACTAGCAGAGAACACCGGGGAGCTGTTTTTT
TRBJ1-4 NA TRBV6-5 NA CASSKTPMENEKLFF TGTGCCAGCAGTAAGACACCGATGGAAAATGAAAAACTGTTTTTT